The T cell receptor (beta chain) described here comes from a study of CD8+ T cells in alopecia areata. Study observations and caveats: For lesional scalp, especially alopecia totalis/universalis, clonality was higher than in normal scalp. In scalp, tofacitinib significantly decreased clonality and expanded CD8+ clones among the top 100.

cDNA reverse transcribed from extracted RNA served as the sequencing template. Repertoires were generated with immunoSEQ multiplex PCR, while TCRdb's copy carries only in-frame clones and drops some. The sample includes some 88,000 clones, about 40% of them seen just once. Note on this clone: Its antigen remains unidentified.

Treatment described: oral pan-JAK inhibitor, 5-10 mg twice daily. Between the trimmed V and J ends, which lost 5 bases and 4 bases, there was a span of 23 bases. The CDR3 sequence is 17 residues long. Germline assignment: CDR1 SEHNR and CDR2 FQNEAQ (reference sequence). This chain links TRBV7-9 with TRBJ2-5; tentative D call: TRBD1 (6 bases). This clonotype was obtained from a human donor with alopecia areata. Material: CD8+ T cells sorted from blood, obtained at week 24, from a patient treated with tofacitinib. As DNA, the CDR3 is TGTGCCAGCAGCCCCCGCATCTCCACAGGGCCGTTAGAGACCCAGTACTTC. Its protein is CASSPRISTGPLETQYF.